This TCR beta chain was profiled in a study of blood T cell repertoires in COVID-19. This clone was recorded once. Participant reports of clinical history set cohort assignment. CDR3 length: 15 residues. V gave up 7 bases and J gave up 2 bases, with 16 bases separating them. Germline V gene sequence: CDR1 SNHLY, CDR2 FYNNEI. The method was immunoSEQ multiplex PCR; TCRdb's version includes in-frame clones alone and lacks a portion of them. The table has fewer than 350,000 clones, 85% to 90% seen once. The gene calls are TRBV2 and TRBJ2-3, with a weak D call TRBD1 (6 bases). The specimen was PBMCs or T cells enriched from blood (not recorded which). The TCR sequence derives from a woman aged 25 to 39 with acute COVID-19. CDR3 amino acids: CASTQVQGLTDTQYF. In DNA, the CDR3 is TGTGCCAGCACCCAGGTACAGGGTCTCACAGATACGCAGTATTTT.